A single sample is the source of the 29 T cell receptor beta chains below, sequenced in a study of OX40 agonist ivuxolimab in advanced cancers. Generated by immunoSEQ multiplex PCR, the TCRdb table keeps only in-frame clones and is missing some. The data hold tens of thousands of clones, with around 79% observed a single time. Here the sequenced sample was CD4+ or CD8+ T cells sorted from blood, taken in a trial of the OX40 agonist ivuxolimab. The receptors here all came from an adult with an advanced solid tumor such as melanoma, head and neck, liver or kidney cancer.

The CDR3 here is CASSLGTGVGYTF. The DNA for the CDR3 is TGCGCCAGCAGCTTGGGGACAGGGGTTGGCTACACCTTC. The chain uses TRBV5-1 and TRBJ1-2; 9 positions agree with TRBD1. The CDR3 runs to 13 residues. Trimming at V came to 0 bases and at J to 7 bases, leaving 1 base not matched to a gene. The germline gives CDR1 SGHRS, CDR2 YFSETQ.

The rearrangement uses TRBV4-1 and TRBJ2-7; 10 bases are shared with TRBD2. J was trimmed by 5 bases and V by 1 base; bases with no gene match: 5. Germline V gene lookup returns CDR1 MGHRA and CDR2 YSYEKL. The CDR3 has 15 residues. CDR3 coding DNA: TGCGCCAGCAGCCAAGTTGGGACTAGCGTCAACGAGCAGTACTTC. This sequence encodes CASSQVGTSVNEQYF.

This chain connects TRBV30 to TRBJ2-2, with 7 positions matching TRBD1. The germline gives CDR1 GTSNPN, CDR2 SVGIG (reference sequence). The CDR3 is made up of 15 amino acids. Unmatched junction bases numbered 8, after V lost 3 bases and J lost 4 bases. Here the CDR3 reads CAWSPGNRGTGELFF. CDR3 coding DNA: TGTGCCTGGAGCCCAGGGAACAGGGGCACCGGGGAGCTGTTTTTT.

This clone occurred once. J is TRBJ1-1 and V is TRBV13; 9 nucleotides line up with TRBD1. The V gene end was trimmed by 4 bases and the J gene end by 4 bases; junction bases not matched to a gene: 19. This CDR3 has 19 amino acids. From germline, CDR1 is PRHDT and CDR2 FYEKMQ (reference sequence). The CDR3 region is CASSSLPFPGQGEGTEAFF. Here the CDR3 DNA reads TGTGCCAGCAGCTCCCTCCCATTCCCGGGACAGGGAGAAGGCACTGAAGCTTTCTTT.

This chain connects TRBV7-8 to TRBJ2-1; 13 positions agree with TRBD2. The CDR3 is made up of 16 amino acids. V trimming: 1 base; J trimming: 12 bases; junction bases outside the gene matches: 9. Germline V gene data show CDR1 as SGHVS and CDR2 as FQNEAQ. CDR3 region: CASSLVTSGGPGAQFF. CDR3 in DNA: TGTGCCAGCAGCTTAGTGACTAGCGGGGGGCCGGGGGCGCAGTTCTTC.

This clone is termed medium-sized. The V gene is TRBV11-2, the J gene TRBJ1-3, with D possibly matching TRBD1 (5 bases). Germline V CDR1 and CDR2: SGHAT, FQNNGV. V dropped 5 bases and J dropped 0 bases, with 8 bases sitting between them. The length of the CDR3 is 14 residues. The CDR3 reads CASSLQVSGNTIYF. The CDR3 DNA reads as TGTGCCAGCAGCCTACAGGTCTCTGGAAACACCATATATTTT.

This chain links TRBV10-3 with TRBJ2-3, with D perhaps given as TRBD1 or TRBD2 (6 bases each). Germline CDR1 reads ENHRY; CDR2 reads SYGVKD. V shed 6 bases and J shed 4 bases, with 20 bases lying between them. This CDR3 comprises 16 residues. CDR3 residues: CAISDPRGTLADTQYF. CDR3 nucleotide sequence: TGTGCCATCAGCGATCCCCGGGGGACATTGGCAGATACGCAGTATTTT.

The chain combines TRBV4-1 with TRBJ2-5, with no clear D. Germline V lookup: CDR1 MGHRA, CDR2 YSYEKL. The CDR3 sequence is 15 residues long. V was cut by 5 bases and J by 2 bases, with 15 bases left in between. The CDR3 sequence is CASSYNLDRQETQYF. The CDR3 nucleotides are TGCGCCAGCAGCTATAATTTGGACCGGCAAGAGACCCAGTACTTC.

The J gene is TRBJ1-5, the V gene TRBV4-1, with 9 bases identical to TRBD1. CDR1 is MGHRA and CDR2 is YSYEKL in the germline V gene. J gave up 4 bases and V 3 bases, and 7 bases lay outside the gene matches. This CDR3 is built from 16 residues. The CDR3: CASSQRTGGGNQPQHF. The CDR3 DNA reads as TGCGCCAGCAGCCAGCGAACAGGGGGCGGAAATCAGCCCCAGCATTTT.

The V call is TRBV5-1, the J call TRBJ2-3; D is unresolved. This CDR3 has 14 amino acids. V shed 4 bases and J shed 2 bases, with 11 bases lying between them. Germline lookup yields CDR1 SGHRS and CDR2 YFSETQ. The DNA for the CDR3 is TGCGCCAGCAGCCTGACTCATCCCACAGATACGCAGTATTTT. The encoded protein is CASSLTHPTDTQYF.

The J gene is TRBJ2-2, the V gene TRBV5-1; the D gene is possibly TRBD1 (6 bases). The CDR3 contains 17 residues. From germline, CDR1 is SGHRS and CDR2 YFSETQ. V shed 0 bases and J shed 2 bases, with 14 bases lying between them. The CDR3 spells CASSLAIPGQNTGELFF. The CDR3 region has the DNA TGCGCCAGCAGCTTGGCGATACCGGGACAAAACACCGGGGAGCTGTTTTTT.

The chain links TRBV9 to TRBJ1-3; the D is unclear. V lost 0 bases, J lost 3 bases, and 7 bases lay in between. CDR3 length: 14 amino acids. The germline CDR1 and CDR2 sequences are SGDLS and YYNGEE. CDR3 in amino acids: CASSVGNGGNTIYF. In nucleotides, the CDR3 is TGTGCCAGCAGCGTAGGAAATGGTGGAAACACCATATATTTT.

This clone was seen a handful of times. The chain links TRBV19 to TRBJ2-5; weak D call: TRBD1 (5 bases). This CDR3 is built from 15 residues. CDR1 and CDR2 (germline): LNHDA, SQIVND (reference sequence). Trimming took 4 bases from V and 6 from J, leaving 18 bases between them. For the CDR3, the DNA is TGTGCCAGTAGTACGGAAGACAGATTGGAACAGACCCAGTACTTC. As protein: CASSTEDRLEQTQYF. Full variable domain (missing parts from reference TRBV19 and TRBJ2-5): DGGITQSPKYLFRKEGQNVTLSCEQNLNHDAMYWYRQDPGQGLRLIYYSQIVNDFQKGDIAEGYSVSREKKESFPLTVTSAQKNPTAFYLCASSTEDRLEQTQYFGPGTRLLVL.

J is TRBJ2-1 and V is TRBV6-1, with TRBD2 matching 9 bases. The length of the CDR3 is 16 residues. Trimming cost V 4 bases and J 3 bases; bases outside gene matches: 7. Germline V gene lookup returns CDR1 MNHNS and CDR2 SASEGT. CDR3: CASSVGLAGRYNEQFF. CDR3 in DNA: TGTGCCAGCAGTGTGGGGCTAGCGGGGCGCTACAATGAGCAGTTCTTC.

A note on this clone: A read error is possible here, since a much larger clone lies one base away. The CDR3 is CASSLDGNYGYTF. CDR3 DNA sequence: TGCGCCAGCAGCTTGGACGGTAACTATGGCTACACCTTC. This sequence joins TRBV5-1 and TRBJ1-2; D uncertain. CDR3 length: 13 residues. V lost 0 bases to trimming and J lost 1 base, with 4 bases between them. Germline V gene lookup returns CDR1 SGHRS and CDR2 YFSETQ.

The CDR3 here is CASSPSSDTEAFF. The CDR3 DNA sequence: TGTGCCAGCTCGCCCTCGTCGGACACTGAAGCTTTCTTT. V gene TRBV18 combines with J gene TRBJ1-1, with D hard to call. The CDR3 loop spans 13 amino acids. Trimming removed 6 bases from V and 3 bases from J, with 11 bases in between. Germline lookup yields CDR1 KGHSH and CDR2 LQKENI.

The chain joins TRBV21-1 to TRBJ2-7. TRBV21-1 is tagged as a pseudogene. The CDR3 extends over 12 amino acids. The CDR3 loop reads CASSASSYEQYF. In nucleotides, the CDR3 is TGTGCCAGCAGCGCTTCCTCCTACGAGCAGTACTTC.

This clone was detected only a few times. This rearrangement joins TRBV6-5 to TRBJ2-3, with 7 bases matching TRBD1. The CDR3 has 12 residues. The V segment lost 5 bases and the J segment 14 bases; nucleotides outside the gene matches: 10. Germline values: CDR1 MNHEY, CDR2 SVGAGI. The CDR3 DNA is TGTGCCAGCAGTGGGGACAGCCCGACGTTGTATTTT. It is translated as CASSGDSPTLYF.

This clone has just one count. The genes are TRBV6-6 and TRBJ1-2; no reliable D call. The CDR3 has 15 amino acids. The V end was cut by 2 bases, the J end by 4 bases, with 14 bases between. Germline CDR1 MNHNY, CDR2 SVGAGI (reference sequence). The CDR3 nucleotides read TGTGCCAGCAGTTACACCGACAAGGCCCGCTATGGCTACACCTTC. Residues: CASSYTDKARYGYTF.

This rearrangement joins TRBV28 to TRBJ2-5; 7 bases map to TRBD1. The germline CDR1 and CDR2 sequences are MDHEN and SYDVKM. The CDR3 loop spans 13 amino acids. V lost 4 bases, J lost 7 bases, and 6 bases stayed unmatched. The CDR3 nucleotides are TGTGCCAGCAGTTGGACAGGCCTCGGGACCCAGTACTTC. It translates to CASSWTGLGTQYF.

This chain uses TRBV9 with TRBJ2-1; the D gene could be TRBD1 or TRBD2 (5 bases each). The CDR3 has 16 amino acids. The ends were cut back, 4 bases at V and 8 bases at J, with 22 bases in the middle. The V gene's germline CDR1 is SGDLS and CDR2 YYNGEE. The CDR3 sequence is CASSSYGTGPLYEQFF. CDR3 in DNA: TGTGCCAGCAGCTCCTATGGGACGGGGCCCCTTTATGAGCAGTTCTTC.

The sample holds many counts of this clone. This chain connects TRBV20-1 to TRBJ1-1, with D uncertain. This CDR3 is 8 amino acids long. V lost 6 bases to trimming and J lost 11 bases, with 7 bases between them. CDR1 and CDR2 from the germline V gene are DFQATT and SNEGSKA (reference sequence). The CDR3: CSAQRAFF. The CDR3 bases are TGCAGTGCCCAGAGGGCTTTCTTT.

CDR3 in DNA: TGTGCCACCCGGGAGGGGGCGCATACTTCACCCCTCCACTTT. Encoded protein: CATREGAHTSPLHF. The chain employs TRBV2 and TRBJ1-6; 7 bases agree with TRBD1. V was clipped by 10 bases and J by 9 bases; unmatched bases: 12. The CDR3 contains 14 residues. Germline lookup yields CDR1 SNHLY and CDR2 FYNNEI.

V usage is TRBV18 and J usage is TRBJ2-7, with unresolved D. Germline CDR1 KGHSH, CDR2 LQKENI. This CDR3 spans 14 amino acids. Trimming pared 0 bases from V and 2 bases from J, leaving 8 bases between. Written as DNA, the CDR3 is TGTGCCAGCTCACCACCCGACGGTACCTACGAGCAGTACTTC. This codes for CASSPPDGTYEQYF. Full variable domain (missing parts from reference TRBV18 and TRBJ2-7): NAGVMQNPRHLVRRRGQEARLRCSPMKGHSHVYWYRQLPEEGLKFMVYLQKENIIDESGMPKERFSAEFPKEGPSILRIQQVVRGDSAAYFCASSPPDGTYEQYFGPGTRLTVT.

The rearrangement links TRBV6-6 to TRBJ1-5, with no clear D. Per the germline V gene, CDR1 is MNHNY and CDR2 is SVGAGI (reference sequence). V shed 5 bases and J shed 8 bases, with 16 bases lying between them. The CDR3 loop spans 14 amino acids. The CDR3 DNA follows: TGTGCCAGCAGTGCCCGGACGGTCAAGGAGCCCCAGCATTTT. Translated, it gives CASSARTVKEPQHF.

The V gene is TRBV6-5, the J gene TRBJ2-3; 7 nucleotides agree with TRBD1. Looked up from germline, CDR1 is MNHEY and CDR2 is SVGAGI. V lost 10 bases and J lost 0; bases outside the gene matches: 1. CDR3 size: 12 residues. This CDR3 reads CATGQSTDTQYF. The CDR3 DNA follows: TGTGCCACGGGACAGAGCACAGATACGCAGTATTTT.

The chain recombines TRBV9 with TRBJ2-5, with 10 bases identical to TRBD2. From germline, CDR1 is SGDLS and CDR2 YYNGEE. CDR3 length: 15 amino acids. The V gene end was trimmed by 1 base and the J gene end by 5 bases; junction bases not matched to a gene: 5. CDR3 loop: CASSVPSGGTETQYF. DNA for the CDR3: TGTGCCAGCAGCGTACCTAGCGGGGGTACGGAGACCCAGTACTTC. The variable domain in full, completed from reference TRBV9 and TRBJ2-5, reads DSGVTQTPKHLITATGQRVTLRCSPRSGDLSVYWYQQSLDQGLQFLIQYYNGEERAKGNILERFSAQQFPDLHSELNLSSLELGDSALYFCASSVPSGGTETQYFGPGTRLLVL.

This clone came up once. CDR3 amino acids: CASKGERRGAKNIQYF. CDR3 DNA: TGTGCCAGTAAGGGTGAGCGCCGGGGGGCCAAAAACATTCAGTACTTC. The rearrangement joins TRBV19 to TRBJ2-4; D perhaps matches TRBD2 (6 bases). The CDR3 loop spans 16 amino acids. V was pared by 7 bases and J by 1 base, with 17 bases between. Germline V lookup: CDR1 LNHDA, CDR2 SQIVND (reference sequence).

The rearrangement links TRBV19 to TRBJ2-1; no clear D. In germline, CDR1 is LNHDA, CDR2 SQIVND (reference sequence). Trimming removed 3 bases at V and 5 bases at J, with 11 bases between. The CDR3 sequence is 14 residues long. The CDR3 protein is CASSILSHDNEQFF. CDR3 bases: TGTGCCAGTAGTATTTTGTCCCACGACAATGAGCAGTTCTTC. Full variable domain (remainder filled in from reference TRBV19 and TRBJ2-1): DGGITQSPKYLFRKEGQNVTLSCEQNLNHDAMYWYRQDPGQGLRLIYYSQIVNDFQKGDIAEGYSVSREKKESFPLTVTSAQKNPTAFYLCASSILSHDNEQFFGPGTRLTVL.